This T cell receptor (beta chain) was obtained from a study of post-analysis software for immune sequencing data. Overall study context: As for disease course, relapsing-remitting, secondary progressive and progressive-relapsing multiple sclerosis were all included.

This clonotype was seen only a few times. Its antigen is still unknown. TCR beta cDNA libraries had unique molecular identifiers. It was from roughly 1 to 10 million T cells that some 500,000 cDNA molecules came. Each CDR3 protein gets one entry after TCRdb re-called the PCR reads with MiXCR. Of hundreds of thousands of distinct CDR3 sequences in the sample, 30% to 40% are singletons; the top ten hold approximately 7.1%. CDR1 is MDHEN and CDR2 is SYDVKM in the germline V gene. CDR3 size: 14 residues. The ends were cut back, 5 bases at V and 2 bases at J, with 13 bases in the middle. Whole-study findings and limits: Compared with controls, patients showed significantly lower normalized Chao1 diversity. By F measure, strong co-clustering occurred among samples prepared in the same batch. Comparison of patients with controls showed about 5 TRBV segments more frequent in patients, TRBV5-6, TRBV5-1 and TRBV20-1 among them.

The receptor was isolated from a girl aged 2 to 9 with multiple sclerosis. The chain recombines TRBV28 with TRBJ2-7; tentative D call: TRBD2 (5 bases). The sequenced sample consisted of blood. The CDR3 coding sequence is TGTGCCAGCAGTCCAGGCAGCGGACCCTACGAGCAGTACTTC. It yields the protein CASSPGSGPYEQYF.